This TCR beta chain was obtained from a study of Graves' ophthalmopathy and Graves' hyperthyroidism. The V and J ends lost 5 bases and 4 bases, in that order; junction bases with no gene match: 7. This CDR3 has 17 residues. The V gene's germline CDR1 is SEHNR and CDR2 FQNEAQ (reference sequence). Scientists amplified the TCR beta CDR3 regions from RNA transcripts. Second-round multiplex PCR came after a first-round RT-PCR that employed HTBI primers. TCRdb reanalysed the multiplex PCR reads using MiXCR and keeps one entry per CDR3 protein. Among about 500,000 distinct CDR3 sequences, under 45% were seen once, and the ten largest hold 4% to 5%. This clonotype was counted only a few times.

The source material was peripheral blood or thyroid tissue (not recorded which). The rearrangement uses TRBV7-9 and TRBJ2-6; 11 positions agree with TRBD1. The source is an adult man with Graves' hyperthyroidism. The DNA for the CDR3 is TGTGCCAGCAGCCCGGGGACAGGGGGATGGGGGGCCAACGTCCTGACTTTC. Translated, it gives CASSPGTGGWGANVLTF.